The 18 T cell receptor beta chains below all came from one sample that was sequenced in a study of OX40 agonist ivuxolimab in advanced cancers. The assay was immunoSEQ multiplex PCR, and TCRdb's table has in-frame clones only and misses some. Counted here are around 70,000 clones, around 85% occurring once; the ten biggest clones make up 3.5% to 4.5%. Here the sequenced sample was CD4+ or CD8+ T cells sorted from blood, taken in a trial of the OX40 agonist ivuxolimab. These receptors originate from an adult with an advanced solid tumor such as melanoma, head and neck, liver or kidney cancer.

The CDR3 DNA is TGTGCCAGTAGTATTAGGGGAACCCCCGGGGAGCTGTTTTTT. This translates into CASSIRGTPGELFF. V and J are TRBV19 and TRBJ2-2; a weak D match, TRBD1 (5 bases). The CDR3 length is 14 residues. CDR1 is LNHDA, CDR2 SQIVND, per germline (reference sequence). V lost 3 bases and J lost 6, with 11 bases in between.

The rearrangement links TRBV9 to TRBJ1-2; weak D call: TRBD1 (5 bases). The CDR3 runs 15 residues. Between the trimmed V and J ends, which lost 0 bases and 4 bases, there was a span of 13 bases. Per the germline V gene, CDR1 is SGDLS and CDR2 is YYNGEE. CDR3 nucleotides: TGTGCCAGCAGCGTAGCTACCAGGGCGCCCTATGGCTACACCTTC. Translating gives CASSVATRAPYGYTF.

This chain links TRBV7-3 with TRBJ2-2, with 9 bases that match TRBD2. CDR1 and CDR2 from the germline V gene are SGHTA and FQGTGA. Losses at the gene ends were 2 bases for V and 7 bases for J; bases not matched to a gene: 2. This CDR3 contains 14 residues. DNA of the CDR3: TGTGCCAGCAGCTTAGGGACTAGCAACGGGGAGCTGTTTTTT. Its protein product is CASSLGTSNGELFF. Drawing the rest from reference TRBV7-3 and TRBJ2-2, the complete variable domain is GAGVSQTPSNKVTEKGKYVELRCDPISGHTALYWYRQSLGQGPEFLIYFQGTGAADDSGLPNDRFFAVRPEGSVSTLKIQRTERGDSAVYLCASSLGTSNGELFFGEGSRLTVL.

The V and J genes are TRBV11-1 and TRBJ2-7; weak D call: TRBD1 (6 bases). From germline, CDR1 is SGHAT and CDR2 FQDESV (reference sequence). The V gene lost 1 base and the J gene lost 0 bases, with 13 bases spanning the gap. The CDR3 has 16 amino acids. This CDR3 reads CASSLVSAGASYEQYF. The CDR3 DNA reads as TGTGCCAGCAGCTTAGTCTCGGCAGGGGCCTCCTACGAGCAGTACTTC.

The sample holds a few counts of this clone. This chain uses TRBV11-2 with TRBJ2-1; a weak D match, TRBD1 (6 bases). V shed 6 bases and J shed 8 bases, with 8 bases lying between them. CDR3 length: 11 amino acids. Per germline, CDR1 SGHAT and CDR2 FQNNGV. Here the CDR3 reads CASRQGYEQFF. Here the CDR3 DNA reads TGTGCCAGCAGACAGGGCTATGAGCAGTTCTTC.

This clone was observed once. V and J are TRBV6-5 and TRBJ2-7, with D possibly TRBD1 on 6 matching bases. Germline V gene lookup returns CDR1 MNHEY and CDR2 SVGAGI. V was trimmed by 4 bases and J by 3 bases, leaving 13 bases between them. The CDR3 spans 14 residues. CDR3 sequence: CASSSWTARYEQYF. CDR3 coding DNA: TGTGCCAGCAGTTCGTGGACAGCTCGCTACGAGCAGTACTTC.

This clone was found a few times. The chain recombines TRBV5-4 with TRBJ2-1; D tentatively fits TRBD1 or TRBD2 (6 bases each). Germline V gene data show CDR1 as SGHNT and CDR2 as YYREEE (reference sequence). Deletions cut 0 bases from V and 7 bases from J, with 8 bases between. The CDR3 has 13 residues. The DNA of the CDR3 is TGTGCCAGCAGCTTGGTAGGGGGGAATGAGCAGTTCTTC. It codes for CASSLVGGNEQFF. Together with reference TRBV5-4 and TRBJ2-1, the CDR3 gives the full variable domain: ETGVTQSPTHLIKTRGQQVTLRCSSQSGHNTVSWYQQALGQGPQFIFQYYREEENGRGNFPPRFSGLQFPNYSSELNVNALELDDSALYLCASSLVGGNEQFFGPGTRLTVL.

This chain uses TRBV30 with TRBJ1-5; D is possibly TRBD1 (5 bases). Germline V gene lookup returns CDR1 GTSNPN and CDR2 SVGIG (reference sequence). Deletions cut 0 bases from V and 9 bases from J, with 15 bases between. The CDR3 sequence is 14 residues long. CDR3 sequence: CAWSVGGDGGPQHF. CDR3 bases: TGTGCCTGGAGTGTCGGCGGGGATGGGGGGCCCCAGCATTTT.

The chain employs TRBV19 and TRBJ1-2, with TRBD1 matching 8 bases. Unmatched junction bases numbered 7, after V lost 7 bases and J lost 3 bases. The V gene's germline CDR1 is LNHDA and CDR2 SQIVND (reference sequence). The CDR3 runs to 14 residues. The CDR3 region has the DNA TGTGCCAGTAATCCGACAGGGGAATACTATGGCTACACCTTC. The encoded protein is CASNPTGEYYGYTF.

The V call is TRBV2, the J call TRBJ1-5, with D perhaps matching TRBD1 (6 bases). Trimming cost V 8 bases and J 5 bases, with 16 bases left between them. Germline V gene data show CDR1 as SNHLY and CDR2 as FYNNEI. This CDR3 region has 14 residues. CDR3 nucleotides: TGTGCCAGCGCTGGGACACTGGAGGATCAGCCCCAGCATTTT. Translated, it gives CASAGTLEDQPQHF.

This clone was detected only once. V gene TRBV5-1 combines with J gene TRBJ2-2; D is perhaps TRBD2 (6 bases). The ends were cut back, 6 bases at V and 4 bases at J, with 19 bases in the middle. Germline CDR1 and CDR2: SGHRS and YFSETQ. CDR3 length: 16 amino acids. This CDR3 reads CASTLGGGKGTGELFF. The CDR3 DNA sequence: TGCGCCAGCACCCTGGGAGGTGGGAAGGGCACCGGGGAGCTGTTTTTT.

The chain has TRBV28 and TRBJ1-1; 8 positions match TRBD1. Looked up from germline, CDR1 is MDHEN and CDR2 is SYDVKM. The CDR3 extends over 13 amino acids. V shed 6 bases and J 10 bases; nucleotides not matched to a gene: 10. CDR3 bases: TGTGCCAGCAGGTCTGTCACCGGGACAGGAGCTTTCTTT. Translation gives CASRSVTGTGAFF. Filled out from reference TRBV28 and TRBJ1-1, the complete variable domain reads DVKVTQSSRYLVKRTGEKVFLECVQDMDHENMFWYRQDPGLGLRLIYFSYDVKMKEKGDIPEGYSVSREKKERFSLILESASTNQTSMYLCASRSVTGTGAFFGQGTRLTVV.

This clone has only a few counts. V gene TRBV28 combines with J gene TRBJ1-6; D not certain. Germline V gene sequence: CDR1 MDHEN, CDR2 SYDVKM. V lost 5 bases to trimming and J lost 6 bases, with 8 bases between them. CDR3 length: 13 amino acids. CDR3 residues: CASSLYRNSPLHF. The CDR3 DNA is TGTGCCAGCAGTCTGTATCGTAATTCACCCCTCCACTTT.

V gene TRBV5-6 combines with J gene TRBJ2-2; 7 bases agree with TRBD1. The germline gives CDR1 SGHDT, CDR2 YYEEEE. The CDR3 runs 16 residues. Unmatched junction bases numbered 9, after V lost 2 bases and J lost 5 bases. CDR3 bases: TGTGCCAGCAGCTTCCTGGGACCAGGGGGAACCGGGGAGCTGTTTTTT. Translating gives CASSFLGPGGTGELFF.

This clone was detected only a few times. V usage is TRBV27 and J usage is TRBJ2-3; 9 nucleotides agree with TRBD2. The CDR3 spans 17 residues. Trimming removed 5 bases from V and 2 bases from J; junction bases left unmatched: 11. In germline, CDR1 is MNHEY, CDR2 SMNVEV (reference sequence). This CDR3 reads CASSPPTSGLFTDTQYF. As DNA, the CDR3 is TGTGCCAGCAGTCCTCCCACTAGCGGGCTTTTCACAGATACGCAGTATTTT.

The chain recombines TRBV28 with TRBJ1-4; D is perhaps TRBD1 (6 bases). In germline, CDR1 is MDHEN, CDR2 SYDVKM. There are 15 residues in the CDR3. The V gene lost 1 base and the J gene lost 7 bases, with 13 bases spanning the gap. This CDR3 reads CASSLFRGLGEKLFF. In nucleotides, the CDR3 is TGTGCCAGCAGTTTATTTCGGGGGCTTGGTGAAAAACTGTTTTTT.

This chain links TRBV6-1 with TRBJ1-5; the D is unclear. The V and J ends lost 6 bases and 4 bases respectively, with 10 bases between them. The CDR3 has 13 amino acids. Looked up from germline, CDR1 is MNHNS and CDR2 is SASEGT. CDR3 DNA: TGTGCCAGCAGACCGGACGGGAATCAGCCCCAGCATTTT. Translation: CASRPDGNQPQHF.

The chain employs TRBV7-3 and TRBJ2-3, with 7 nucleotides matching TRBD1. V dropped 5 bases and J dropped 3; count of bases not matched to a gene: 8. The germline V gene encodes CDR1 SGHTA and CDR2 FQGTGA. This CDR3 region has 15 residues. The CDR3 loop is CASSREGAWTDTQYF. CDR3 coding DNA: TGTGCCAGCAGCCGCGAGGGGGCATGGACAGATACGCAGTATTTT.